This T cell receptor (beta chain) appears in the sequencing data of a study of T-cell memory formation after mild COVID-19. UMIs and sample barcodes were carried by the TCR alpha and TCR beta cDNA libraries that 5'RACE produced using constant-segment primers. In TCRdb, the 5' RACE reads were re-called with MiXCR into one record per CDR3 protein. The data show approximately 180,000 distinct CDR3 sequences, roughly 17% seen once. In this sample, this clonotype turned up a few times. Germline V gene data show CDR1 as LGHDT and CDR2 as YNNKEL (reference sequence). The germline V and J ends were trimmed by 10 bases and 2 bases, with 16 bases remaining between them. This CDR3 comprises 14 residues.

This TCR came from an adult woman who had mild COVID-19 (a few samples of this study predate the infection). Cell type and time point are not known. Specimen: PBMCs or a T cell subset sorted from them (not recorded which). The rearrangement uses TRBV3-1 and TRBJ2-3, with D perhaps TRBD2 (6 bases). CDR3 bases: TGTGCCACCTCGCGGGGTTCATCCACAGATACGCAGTATTTT. Translated: CATSRGSSTDTQYF.